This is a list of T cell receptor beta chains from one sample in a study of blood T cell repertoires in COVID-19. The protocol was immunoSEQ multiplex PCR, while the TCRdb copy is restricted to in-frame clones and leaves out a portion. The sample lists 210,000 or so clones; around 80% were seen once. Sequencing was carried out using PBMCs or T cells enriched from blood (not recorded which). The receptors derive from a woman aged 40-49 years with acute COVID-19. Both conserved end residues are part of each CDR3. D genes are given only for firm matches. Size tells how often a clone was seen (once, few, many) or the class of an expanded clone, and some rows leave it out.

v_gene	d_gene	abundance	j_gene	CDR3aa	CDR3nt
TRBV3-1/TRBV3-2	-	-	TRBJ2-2	CASSQFRTPNTGELFF	TGTGCCAGCAGCCAATTTAGGACACCCAACACCGGGGAGCTGTTTTTT
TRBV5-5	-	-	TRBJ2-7	CASSLDVTGYEQYF	TGTGCCAGCAGCTTGGATGTGACGGGCTACGAGCAGTACTTC
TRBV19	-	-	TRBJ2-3	CATTIDGRGTDTQYF	TGTGCCACAACTATCGACGGGAGAGGAACAGATACGCAGTATTTT
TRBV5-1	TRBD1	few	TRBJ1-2	CASSLTTGSYGYTF	TGCGCCAGCAGCTTAACGACAGGGAGTTATGGCTACACCTTC
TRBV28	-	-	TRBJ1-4	CASSLLGGANEKLFF	TGTGCCAGCAGTTTATTAGGGGGGGCCAATGAAAAACTGTTTTTT
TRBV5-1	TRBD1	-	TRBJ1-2	CASSVWTGSGYTF	TGCGCCAGCAGCGTATGGACAGGCAGTGGCTACACCTTC
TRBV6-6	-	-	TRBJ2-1	CASSWGPNEQFF	TGTGCCAGCAGTTGGGGGCCAAATGAGCAGTTCTTC
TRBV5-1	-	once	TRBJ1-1	CASSLEGGWTEAFF	TGCGCCAGCAGCTTGGAAGGGGGATGGACTGAAGCTTTCTTT
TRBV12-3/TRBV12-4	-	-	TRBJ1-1	CASNRRENTEAFF	TGTGCCAGCAATCGCAGGGAGAACACTGAAGCTTTCTTT
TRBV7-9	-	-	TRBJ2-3	CASSLRGQVTDTQYF	TGTGCCAGCAGCTTGAGAGGGCAGGTCACAGATACGCAGTATTTT
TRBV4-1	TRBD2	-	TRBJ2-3	CASSPGLAGGGTDTQYF	TGCGCCAGCAGCCCCGGACTAGCGGGAGGAGGCACAGATACGCAGTATTTT
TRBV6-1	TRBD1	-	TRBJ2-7	CASSEGDRGRTYEQYF	TGTGCCAGCAGTGAAGGGGACAGGGGTAGGACCTACGAGCAGTACTTC
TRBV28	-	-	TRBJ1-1	CASSSPGHANTEAFF	TGTGCCAGCAGTTCTCCGGGACACGCGAACACTGAAGCTTTCTTT
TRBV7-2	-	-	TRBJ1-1	CASSLHPPRDSEGAEAFF	TGTGCCAGCAGCCTGCACCCTCCCAGGGATTCTGAAGGGGCTGAAGCTTTCTTT
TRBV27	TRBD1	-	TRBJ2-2	CASSPTGTGNTGELFF	TGTGCCAGCAGTCCTACAGGGACAGGGAACACCGGGGAGCTGTTTTTT
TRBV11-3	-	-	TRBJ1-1	CASSQGSTEAFF	TGTGCCAGCAGCCAGGGTTCCACTGAAGCTTTCTTT
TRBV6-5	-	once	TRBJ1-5	CASSDLDRSNQPQHF	TGTGCCAGCAGCGACTTAGACAGGAGCAATCAGCCCCAGCATTTT
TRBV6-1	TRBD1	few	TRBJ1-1	CASSEGDRGTEAFF	TGTGCCAGCAGTGAAGGGGACAGGGGCACTGAAGCTTTCTTT
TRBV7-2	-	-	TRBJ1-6	CASSLLPGGEGSPLHF	TGTGCCAGCAGCTTACTCCCAGGAGGCGAGGGTTCACCCCTCCACTTT
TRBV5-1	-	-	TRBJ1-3	CASSLAGLGLITGNTIYF	TGCGCCAGCAGCTTGGCGGGGTTAGGCCTCATTACTGGAAACACCATATATTTT
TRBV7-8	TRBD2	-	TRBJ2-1	CASSLRRTSGTYNEQFF	TGTGCCAGCAGCCTCCGACGCACTAGCGGTACCTACAATGAGCAGTTCTTC
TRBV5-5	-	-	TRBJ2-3	CASSFQGTDTQYF	TGTGCCAGCAGCTTCCAGGGAACAGATACGCAGTATTTT
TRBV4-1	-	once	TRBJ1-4	CASSQDTGWVFF	TGCGCCAGCAGCCAAGATACAGGGTGGGTGTTTTTT
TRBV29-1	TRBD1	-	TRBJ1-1	CSFRQGNTEAFF	TGCAGTTTTAGACAGGGTAACACTGAAGCTTTCTTT
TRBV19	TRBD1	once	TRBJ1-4	CASQQGAGEKLFF	TGTGCCAGTCAACAGGGGGCGGGGGAAAAACTGTTTTTT
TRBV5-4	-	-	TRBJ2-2	CASSLDPGVRTGELFF	TGTGCCAGCAGCTTGGACCCAGGGGTTCGGACCGGGGAGCTGTTTTTT
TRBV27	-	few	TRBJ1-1	CASSLRGTEAFF	TGTGCCAGCAGTTTGCGGGGCACTGAAGCTTTCTTT
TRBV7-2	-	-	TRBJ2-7	CASSSLTYEQYF	TGTGCCAGCAGCTCCTTAACCTACGAGCAGTACTTC
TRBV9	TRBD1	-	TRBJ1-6	CASSASTGGNSPLHF	TGTGCCAGCAGCGCTTCGACAGGGGGTAATTCACCCCTCCACTTT
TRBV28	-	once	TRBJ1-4	CAITTGRMGEKLFF	TGTGCCATCACCACCGGGAGGATGGGTGAAAAACTGTTTTTT
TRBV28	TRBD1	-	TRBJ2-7	CATRGQQPYEQYF	TGTGCCACCCGGGGACAGCAGCCCTACGAGCAGTACTTC